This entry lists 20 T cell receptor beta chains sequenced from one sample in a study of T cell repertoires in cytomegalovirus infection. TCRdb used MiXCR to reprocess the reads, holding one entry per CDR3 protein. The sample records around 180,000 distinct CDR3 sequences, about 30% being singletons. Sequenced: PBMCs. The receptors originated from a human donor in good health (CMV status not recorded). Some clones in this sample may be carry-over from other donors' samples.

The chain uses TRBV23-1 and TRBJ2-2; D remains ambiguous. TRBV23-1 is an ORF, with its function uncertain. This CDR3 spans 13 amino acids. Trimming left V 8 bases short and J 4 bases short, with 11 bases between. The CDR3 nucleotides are TGCGCCAGCCCCCAGATAATCACCGGGGAGCTGTTTTTT. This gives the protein CASPQIITGELFF.

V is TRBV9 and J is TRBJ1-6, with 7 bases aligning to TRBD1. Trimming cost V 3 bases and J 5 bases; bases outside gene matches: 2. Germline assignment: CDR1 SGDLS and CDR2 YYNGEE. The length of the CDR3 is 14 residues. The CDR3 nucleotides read TGTGCCAGCAGCGGAGGGACAGATAATTCACCCCTCCACTTT. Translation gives CASSGGTDNSPLHF.

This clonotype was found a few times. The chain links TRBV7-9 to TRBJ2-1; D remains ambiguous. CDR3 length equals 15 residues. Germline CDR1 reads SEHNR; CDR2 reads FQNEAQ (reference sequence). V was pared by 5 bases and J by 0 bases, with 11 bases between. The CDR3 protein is CASSSRASSYNEQFF. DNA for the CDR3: TGTGCCAGCAGCAGCAGAGCATCCTCCTACAATGAGCAGTTCTTC. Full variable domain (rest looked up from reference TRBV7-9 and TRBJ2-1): DTGVSQNPRHKITKRGQNVTFRCDPISEHNRLYWYRQTLGQGPEFLTYFQNEAQLEKSRLLSDRFSAERPKGSFSTLEIQRTEQGDSAMYLCASSSRASSYNEQFFGPGTRLTVL.

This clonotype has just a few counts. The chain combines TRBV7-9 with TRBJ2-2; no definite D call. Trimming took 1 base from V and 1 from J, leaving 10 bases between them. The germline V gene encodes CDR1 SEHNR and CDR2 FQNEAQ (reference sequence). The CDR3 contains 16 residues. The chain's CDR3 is CASSLDSIMNTGELFF. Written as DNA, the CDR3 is TGTGCCAGCAGCTTAGACAGTATTATGAACACCGGGGAGCTGTTTTTT.

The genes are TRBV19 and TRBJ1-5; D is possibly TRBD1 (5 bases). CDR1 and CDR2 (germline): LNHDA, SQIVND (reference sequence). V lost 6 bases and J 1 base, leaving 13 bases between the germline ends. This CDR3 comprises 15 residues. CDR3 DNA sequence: TGTGCCAGTAGCGGACGCCGGGGCAGCAATCAGCCCCAGCATTTT. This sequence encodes CASSGRRGSNQPQHF.

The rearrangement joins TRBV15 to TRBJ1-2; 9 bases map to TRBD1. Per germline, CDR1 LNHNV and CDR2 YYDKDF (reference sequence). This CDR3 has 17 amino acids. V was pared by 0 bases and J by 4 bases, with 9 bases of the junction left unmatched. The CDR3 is CATSRDSLGQGAYGYTF. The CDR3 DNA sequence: TGTGCCACCAGCAGAGACTCTTTGGGACAGGGAGCCTATGGCTACACCTTC.

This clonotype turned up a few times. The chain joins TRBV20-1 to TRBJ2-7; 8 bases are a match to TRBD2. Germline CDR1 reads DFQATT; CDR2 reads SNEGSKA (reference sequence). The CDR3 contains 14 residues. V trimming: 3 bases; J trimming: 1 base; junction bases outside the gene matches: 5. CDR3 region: CSASLSGASYEQYF. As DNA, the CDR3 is TGCAGTGCTAGCCTTAGCGGGGCGTCCTACGAGCAGTACTTC.

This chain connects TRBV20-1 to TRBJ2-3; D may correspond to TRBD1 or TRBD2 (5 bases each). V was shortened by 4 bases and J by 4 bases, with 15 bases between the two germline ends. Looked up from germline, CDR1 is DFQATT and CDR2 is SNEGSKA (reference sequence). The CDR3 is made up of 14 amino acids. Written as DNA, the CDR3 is TGCAGTGCTATGGGGGATGTTTTGTCAGATACGCAGTATTTT. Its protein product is CSAMGDVLSDTQYF.

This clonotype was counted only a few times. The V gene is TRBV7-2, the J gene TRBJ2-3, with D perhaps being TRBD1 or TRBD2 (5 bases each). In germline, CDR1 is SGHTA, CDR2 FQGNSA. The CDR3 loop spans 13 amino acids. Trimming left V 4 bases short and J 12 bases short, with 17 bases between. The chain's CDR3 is CASSSLPEGNQYF. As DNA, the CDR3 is TGTGCCAGCAGCTCCCTCCCCGAGGGGAATCAGTATTTT.

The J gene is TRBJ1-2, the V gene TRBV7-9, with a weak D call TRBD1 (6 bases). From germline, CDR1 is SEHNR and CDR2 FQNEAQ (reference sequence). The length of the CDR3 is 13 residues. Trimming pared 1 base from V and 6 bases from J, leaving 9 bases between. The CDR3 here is CASSLDRDDGYTF. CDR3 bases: TGTGCCAGCAGCTTAGACAGGGACGATGGCTACACCTTC.

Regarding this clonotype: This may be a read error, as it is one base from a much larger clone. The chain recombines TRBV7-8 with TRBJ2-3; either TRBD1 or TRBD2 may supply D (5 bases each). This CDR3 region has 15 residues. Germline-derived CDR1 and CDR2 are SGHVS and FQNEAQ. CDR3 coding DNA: TGTGCCAGCAGCTTACGGGGCGGATCCACAGATACGCAGAATTTT. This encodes CASSLRGGSTDTQNF. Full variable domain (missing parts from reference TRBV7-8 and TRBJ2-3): GAGVSQSPRYKVAKRGQDVALRCDPISGHVSLFWYQQALGQGPEFLTYFQNEAQLDKSGLPSDRFFAERPEGSVSTLKIQRTQQEDSAVYLCASSLRGGSTDTQNFGPGTRLTVL.

The CDR3 protein is CASSPRDFLTSQYF. In nucleotides, the CDR3 is TGTGCCAGCAGCCCACGGGACTTCCTGACGTCCCAGTACTTC. J is TRBJ2-5 and V is TRBV7-8; weak D call: TRBD2 (6 bases). CDR1 and CDR2 (germline): SGHVS, FQNEAQ. V lost 5 bases and J 9 bases, leaving 19 bases between the germline ends. The CDR3 extends over 14 amino acids.

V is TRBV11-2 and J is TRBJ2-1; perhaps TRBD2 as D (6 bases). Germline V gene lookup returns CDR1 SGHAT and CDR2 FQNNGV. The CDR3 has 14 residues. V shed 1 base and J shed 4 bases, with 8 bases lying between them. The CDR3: CASSLAGVYNEQFF. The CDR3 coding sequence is TGTGCCAGCAGCTTAGCGGGGGTGTACAATGAGCAGTTCTTC.

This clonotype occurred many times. The CDR3 DNA reads as TGTGCCAGCAGTGACGCAGCGGGGGGTAGCACAGATACGCAGTATTTT. Translation gives CASSDAAGGSTDTQYF. The chain employs TRBV6-4 and TRBJ2-3, with 9 bases that match TRBD2. This CDR3 has 16 amino acids. The germline gives CDR1 MRHNA, CDR2 SNTAGT. V dropped 2 bases and J dropped 0; count of bases not matched to a gene: 3.

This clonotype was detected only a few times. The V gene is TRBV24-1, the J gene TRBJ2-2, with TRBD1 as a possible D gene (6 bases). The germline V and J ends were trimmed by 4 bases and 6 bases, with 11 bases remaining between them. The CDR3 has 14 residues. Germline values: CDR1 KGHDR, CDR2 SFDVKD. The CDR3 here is CATSEVDRPGELFF. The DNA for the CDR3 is TGTGCCACCAGTGAGGTGGACAGACCCGGGGAGCTGTTTTTT.

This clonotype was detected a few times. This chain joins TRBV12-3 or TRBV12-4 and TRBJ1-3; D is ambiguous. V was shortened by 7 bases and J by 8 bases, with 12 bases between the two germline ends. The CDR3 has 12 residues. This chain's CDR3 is CASTPGLDTIYF. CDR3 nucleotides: TGTGCCAGCACCCCCGGTTTAGACACCATATATTTT.

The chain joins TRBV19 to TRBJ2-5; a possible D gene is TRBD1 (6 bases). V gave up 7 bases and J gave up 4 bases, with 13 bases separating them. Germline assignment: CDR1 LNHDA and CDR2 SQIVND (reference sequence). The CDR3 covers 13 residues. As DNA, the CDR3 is TGTGCCAGTACTACAGGGATTGGAGAGACCCAGTACTTC. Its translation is CASTTGIGETQYF.

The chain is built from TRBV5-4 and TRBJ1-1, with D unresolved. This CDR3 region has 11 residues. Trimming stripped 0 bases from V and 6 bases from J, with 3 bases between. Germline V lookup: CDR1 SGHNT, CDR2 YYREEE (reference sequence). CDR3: CASSLGAEAFF. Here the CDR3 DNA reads TGTGCCAGCAGCTTGGGGGCTGAAGCTTTCTTT.

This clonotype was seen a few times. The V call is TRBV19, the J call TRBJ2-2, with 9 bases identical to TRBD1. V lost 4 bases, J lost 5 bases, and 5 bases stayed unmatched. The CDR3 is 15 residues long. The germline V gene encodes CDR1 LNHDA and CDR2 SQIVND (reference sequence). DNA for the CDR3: TGTGCCAGTAGTACGGGACAGGGTCTTACCGGGGAGCTGTTTTTT. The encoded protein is CASSTGQGLTGELFF.

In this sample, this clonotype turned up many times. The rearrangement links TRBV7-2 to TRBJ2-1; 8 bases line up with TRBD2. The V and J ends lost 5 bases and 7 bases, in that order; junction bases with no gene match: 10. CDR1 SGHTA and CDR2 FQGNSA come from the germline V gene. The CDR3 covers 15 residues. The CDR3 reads CASSPQLAGTNEQFF. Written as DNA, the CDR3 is TGTGCCAGCAGCCCCCAATTAGCGGGGACGAATGAGCAGTTCTTC.